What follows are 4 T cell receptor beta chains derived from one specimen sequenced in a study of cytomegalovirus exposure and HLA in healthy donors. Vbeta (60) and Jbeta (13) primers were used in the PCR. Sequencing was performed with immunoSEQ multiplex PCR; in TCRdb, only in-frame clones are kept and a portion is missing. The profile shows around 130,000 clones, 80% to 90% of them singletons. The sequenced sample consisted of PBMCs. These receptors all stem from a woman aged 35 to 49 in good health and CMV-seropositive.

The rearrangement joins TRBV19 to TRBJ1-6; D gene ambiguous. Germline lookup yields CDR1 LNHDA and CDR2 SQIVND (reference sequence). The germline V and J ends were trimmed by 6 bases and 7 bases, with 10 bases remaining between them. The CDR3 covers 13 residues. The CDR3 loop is CASRPIRNSPLHF. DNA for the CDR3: TGTGCCAGTAGACCAATCAGGAATTCACCCCTCCACTTT.

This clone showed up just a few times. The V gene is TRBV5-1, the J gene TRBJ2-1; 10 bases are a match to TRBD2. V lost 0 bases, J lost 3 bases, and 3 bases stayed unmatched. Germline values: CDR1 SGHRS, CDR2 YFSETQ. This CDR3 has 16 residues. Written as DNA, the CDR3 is TGCGCCAGCAGCTTGGGACTAGCGGGTCTCTACAATGAGCAGTTCTTC. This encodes CASSLGLAGLYNEQFF.

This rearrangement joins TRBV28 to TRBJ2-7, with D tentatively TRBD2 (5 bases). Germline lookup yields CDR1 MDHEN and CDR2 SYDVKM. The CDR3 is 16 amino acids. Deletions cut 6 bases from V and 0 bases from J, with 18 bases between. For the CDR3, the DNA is TGTGCCAGCAGAGTTTCAGTAACCGGGAACTCCTACGAGCAGTACTTC. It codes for CASRVSVTGNSYEQYF.

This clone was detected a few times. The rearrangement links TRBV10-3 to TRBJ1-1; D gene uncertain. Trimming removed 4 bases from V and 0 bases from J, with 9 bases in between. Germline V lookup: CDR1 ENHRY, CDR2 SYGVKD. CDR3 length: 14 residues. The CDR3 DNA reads TGTGCCATCAGTGGGTTAGATGTGAACACTGAAGCTTTCTTT. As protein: CAISGLDVNTEAFF.